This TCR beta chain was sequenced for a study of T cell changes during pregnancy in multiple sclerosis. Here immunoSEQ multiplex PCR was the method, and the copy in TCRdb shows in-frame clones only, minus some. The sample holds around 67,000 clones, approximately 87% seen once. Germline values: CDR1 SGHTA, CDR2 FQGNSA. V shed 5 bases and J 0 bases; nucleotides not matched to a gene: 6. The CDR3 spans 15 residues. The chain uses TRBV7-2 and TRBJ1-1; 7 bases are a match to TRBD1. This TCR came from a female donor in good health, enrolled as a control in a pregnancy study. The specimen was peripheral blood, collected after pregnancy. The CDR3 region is CASSPRQGMNTEAFF. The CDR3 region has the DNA TGTGCCAGCAGCCCGAGACAGGGTATGAACACTGAAGCTTTCTTT.